This T cell receptor (beta chain) was sequenced during a study of T cells after yellow fever vaccination. Points from the study as a whole: Boosting was followed by the reappearance of most primary-vaccination clones (about 96% CD4, 88% CD8). Only a small proportion of the clonotypes turned up in both the CD4 and the CD8 compartments, likely arising from convergent recombination.

Ten or more counts support this clonotype. The antigen is unknown. Trimming stripped 0 bases from V and 5 bases from J, with 12 bases between. The germline gives CDR1 SGHRS, CDR2 YFSETQ. The length of the CDR3 is 15 residues. It was through 5'RACE template switching that TCR cDNA was made, with a universal primer site and UMIs added. TCRdb reprocessed the 5' RACE reads with MiXCR, giving one entry per CDR3 protein. Of 100,000 to 150,000 distinct CDR3 sequences listed, under 8.5% were seen once; the top ten hold roughly 2.5%. This specimen was CD4+ T cells sorted from PBMCs, taken 9 to 11 days after the first yellow fever vaccination. The TCR sequence derives from a man between 18 and 29 years old who received the YFV17D yellow fever vaccine. The V gene is TRBV5-1, the J gene TRBJ2-1; tentatively, D is TRBD2 (6 bases). CDR3 loop: CASSLVGLPNNEQFF. CDR3 DNA sequence: TGCGCCAGCAGCTTGGTAGGACTACCTAACAATGAGCAGTTCTTC.